This T cell receptor beta chain was recorded in a study of shared clonotypes between healthy human individuals. Overall study results and limits: Investigators collected only blood, and repertoires in tissues likely differ.

Execution of the assay was at deep level. This table comes from immunoSEQ multiplex PCR, and its TCRdb copy is limited to in-frame clones, with some not included. The repertoire holds tens of thousands of clones, 60% to 70% seen once, with roughly 56% in the top ten. The germline gives CDR1 SEHNR, CDR2 FQNEAQ (reference sequence). CDR3 size: 15 residues. Trimming shortened V by 5 bases and J by 4 bases, and 16 bases separated the two germline ends. Note on this clone: The antigen is undetermined.

The chain links TRBV7-9 to TRBJ2-3; D may be TRBD2 (5 bases). The sequenced sample was memory CD8+ T cells sorted from blood. The subset is: CD45RO+ cells pooled with CCR7-negative TemRA cells. The sequence derives from a man between 25 and 39 years old in good health. CDR3 sequence: CASSHGPRGPDTQYF. The CDR3 region has the DNA TGTGCCAGCAGCCATGGACCCCGAGGGCCAGATACGCAGTATTTT.